This TCR beta chain was obtained from a study of blood T cell repertoires in COVID-19. Study-level information: Sites in the United States, Italy and Spain provided acute and convalescent COVID-19 samples. T cells, B-cell-depleted T cells, or PBMCs provided the cDNA or gDNA that served as material.

CDR1 and CDR2 from the germline V gene are SGDLS and YYNGEE. This CDR3 is built from 22 residues. V lost 1 base and J lost 0, with 26 bases in between. Patients of the Seattle cohort, enrolled during active infection, were followed longitudinally. Under the authors' procedure: Scientists estimated how many nucleated cells there were by amplifying reference gene primers. Some clones are missing from TCRdb's copy, which holds only in-frame ones; the method was immunoSEQ multiplex PCR. V and J calls and clone size are those listed in that table; D and trimming were worked out from the DNA. Here the sample spans about 120,000 clones, 90% being singletons.

This receptor was taken from a woman in her sixties with COVID-19, enrolled during active disease. The chain couples TRBV9 to TRBJ1-6; possibly TRBD1 for D (5 bases). Sequences were obtained from peripheral blood. CDR3 residues: CASSVLDRYLGPLYSYNSPLHF. DNA for the CDR3: TGTGCCAGCAGCGTACTTGATCGATATTTGGGGCCTTTGTACTCCTATAATTCACCCCTCCACTTT.